This T cell receptor beta chain was obtained from a study of CXCR3-negative and CXCR3-positive naive CD8 T cells. The authors prepared UMI-labeled TRB cDNA libraries by 5' RACE. From its re-call of the 5' RACE reads, TCRdb lists each CDR3 protein once, without DNA. The table lists tens of thousands of distinct CDR3 sequences. Study conclusions and caveats: Memory CD8+ cells had much lower diversity, and both naive subsets had comparably high diversity. The study found that naive CXCR3-negative and CXCR3-positive cells shared TRBV-TRBJ usage, while memory cells differed.

With 290,000 or so cells each, the CD8+ T cell subsets were individually sorted in triplicate. Of note for this clonotype: What it recognizes is unknown.

Germline values: CDR1 PRHDT, CDR2 FYEKMQ (reference sequence). This CDR3 has 15 residues. V is TRBV13 and J is TRBJ2-7; TCRdb proposes TRBD1, but this gene call is untestable without DNA. The sequence derives from a human donor in good health. Some clones in this sample may be carry-over from other donors' samples. The sequencing sample was made of memory CD8+ T cells from blood. The CDR3 region is CASRPVGGGTYEQYF.